The T cell receptor beta chain described here comes from a study of blood T cell repertoires in COVID-19. Study summary: T cells, B-cell-depleted T cells, or PBMCs provided the cDNA or gDNA that served as material.

Clones were sequenced by immunoSEQ multiplex PCR, and TCRdb holds only the in-frame ones, with some missing. Among about 130,000 clones listed, 65% to 85% were seen once. Trimming removed 5 bases from V and 7 bases from J; junction bases left unmatched: 11. Germline V lookup: CDR1 SGHTA, CDR2 FQGNSA. The CDR3 extends over 15 amino acids. The rearrangement links TRBV7-2 to TRBJ1-5, with 7 bases matching TRBD1. Sequences were obtained from peripheral blood. The TCR originated in a woman older than 75 with acute or convalescent COVID-19. The CDR3 coding sequence is TGTGCCAGCAGCGTAAGGACAGGTAGCGCGCAGCCCCAGCATTTT. It yields the protein CASSVRTGSAQPQHF. Full variable domain (outside the CDR3, taken from reference TRBV7-2 and TRBJ1-5): GAGVSQSPSNKVTEKGKDVELRCDPISGHTALYWYRQSLGQGLEFLIYFQGNSAPDKSGLPSDRFSAERTGGSVSTLTIQRTQQEDSAVYLCASSVRTGSAQPQHFGDGTRLSIL.